These 16 T cell receptor beta chains were sequenced from one sample in a study of long-term antiretroviral therapy in people with HIV. An immunoSEQ assay, version v3.0, was performed at survey level. Sequencing was performed with immunoSEQ multiplex PCR; in TCRdb, only in-frame clones are kept and a portion is missing. Of around 16,000 clones listed, approximately 94% are singletons. Sample: unsorted PBMCs, taken about 6 years after starting antiretroviral therapy. These receptors all stem from a woman in her fifties or sixties with HIV.

The V call is TRBV5-4, the J call TRBJ2-2; D is perhaps TRBD2 (6 bases). This CDR3 is 15 amino acids long. Germline V gene sequence: CDR1 SGHNT, CDR2 YYREEE (reference sequence). Trimming shortened V by 5 bases and J by 5 bases, and 16 bases separated the two germline ends. This chain's CDR3 is CASSSGGGRTGELFF. The DNA of the CDR3 is TGTGCCAGCAGTTCCGGTGGGGGGAGGACCGGGGAGCTGTTTTTT.

This chain connects TRBV2 to TRBJ2-5; a weak D match, TRBD2 (5 bases). V dropped 6 bases and J dropped 5 bases, with 25 bases sitting between them. Germline V gene data show CDR1 as SNHLY and CDR2 as FYNNEI. The CDR3 extends over 17 amino acids. The DNA for the CDR3 is TGTGCCAGCAGGGAGCTAGGAGACTTTAAGACGGGGGAGACCCAGTACTTC. Encoded protein: CASRELGDFKTGETQYF.

The chain recombines TRBV6-1 with TRBJ1-2, with TRBD1 matching 9 bases. From germline, CDR1 is MNHNS and CDR2 SASEGT. The length of the CDR3 is 16 residues. V lost 2 bases to trimming and J lost 8 bases; unmatched junction nucleotides: 12. For the CDR3, the DNA is TGTGCCAGCAGTGAACCGGGACAGGGTCGAGGTGAAGGCTACACCTTC. Translating it yields CASSEPGQGRGEGYTF.

J is TRBJ2-7 and V is TRBV6-1, with 12 positions matching TRBD2. The CDR3 totals 16 residues. The ends lost 4 bases at V and 2 bases at J; junction bases unmatched: 6. The V gene's germline CDR1 is MNHNS and CDR2 SASEGT. CDR3 bases: TGTGCCAGCAGTGCTGGACTAGCGGGACCGGCCTACGAGCAGTACTTC. Amino acids: CASSAGLAGPAYEQYF.

V and J are TRBV18 and TRBJ1-5, with a weak D call TRBD1 (5 bases). Trimming cost V 0 bases and J 7 bases, with 7 bases left between them. CDR3 length: 13 amino acids. Germline V gene data show CDR1 as KGHSH and CDR2 as LQKENI. The CDR3 nucleotides are TGTGCCAGCTCACCACCAGGGGAACAGCCCCAGCATTTT. Protein sequence: CASSPPGEQPQHF.

The gene calls are TRBV18 and TRBJ1-5; 7 bases map to TRBD1. CDR3 length equals 13 residues. J lost 3 bases, V lost 6 bases, and 2 bases had no gene match. Germline CDR1 reads KGHSH; CDR2 reads LQKENI. The CDR3 region is CASSGQFNQPQHF. CDR3 coding DNA: TGTGCCAGCTCGGGACAGTTCAATCAGCCCCAGCATTTT.

This CDR3 is CASSVGQQETQYF. The CDR3 nucleotides read TGTGCCAGCAGCGTTGGACAACAAGAGACCCAGTACTTC. The rearrangement uses TRBV9 and TRBJ2-5; D might be TRBD1 (5 bases). In germline, CDR1 is SGDLS, CDR2 YYNGEE. The CDR3 covers 13 residues. Trimming pared 2 bases from V and 2 bases from J, leaving 7 bases between.

The V call is TRBV5-4, the J call TRBJ1-3; D not resolved. This CDR3 contains 15 residues. Germline CDR1 SGHNT, CDR2 YYREEE (reference sequence). With 2 bases removed from V and 1 base from J, the gap between germline ends came to 10 bases. DNA of the CDR3: TGTGCCAGCAGCTTAAGTGGTTCTTCTGGAAACACCATATATTTT. It translates to CASSLSGSSGNTIYF.

J is TRBJ2-5 and V is TRBV5-4; D is possibly TRBD2 (5 bases). Trimming took off 0 bases at V and 4 bases at J, with 10 bases between the two ends. The CDR3 is made up of 14 amino acids. CDR1 is SGHNT, CDR2 YYREEE, per germline (reference sequence). CDR3 DNA sequence: TGTGCCAGCAGCTTGGGCGGAGCGGTAGAGACCCAGTACTTC. Protein product: CASSLGGAVETQYF.

V is TRBV6-4 and J is TRBJ2-3, with 11 bases aligning to TRBD2. Germline V gene lookup returns CDR1 MRHNA and CDR2 SNTAGT. The CDR3 runs to 15 residues. V gave up 3 bases and J gave up 5 bases; unmatched junction bases: 4. The CDR3 spells CASSEGGLAGDTQYF. CDR3 bases: TGTGCCAGCAGTGAGGGCGGACTAGCGGGAGATACGCAGTATTTT.

The chain links TRBV7-9 to TRBJ2-7, with a weak D call TRBD1 (6 bases). The CDR3 has 12 residues. V was pared by 5 bases and J by 6 bases, with 11 bases between. The germline V gene encodes CDR1 SEHNR and CDR2 FQNEAQ (reference sequence). CDR3 in DNA: TGTGCCAGCAGCAAGATAGGGGGCGAGCAGTACTTC. It codes for CASSKIGGEQYF.

This sequence joins TRBV10-3 and TRBJ2-1; D is unresolved. V was cut by 3 bases and J by 4 bases, with 7 bases left in between. CDR3 length equals 13 residues. Germline-derived CDR1 and CDR2 are ENHRY and SYGVKD. The CDR3 reads CAISDGRYNEQFF. The CDR3 nucleotides are TGTGCCATCAGTGACGGCAGGTACAATGAGCAGTTCTTC.

V usage is TRBV5-1 and J usage is TRBJ1-5; tentatively, D is TRBD1 (5 bases). The CDR3 loop spans 14 amino acids. From germline, CDR1 is SGHRS and CDR2 YFSETQ. Deletions cut 0 bases from V and 6 bases from J, with 10 bases between. CDR3: CASSLAGGIQPQHF. The CDR3 bases are TGCGCCAGCAGCTTGGCCGGGGGGATTCAGCCCCAGCATTTT.

The rearrangement uses TRBV7-8 and TRBJ1-1; D is ambiguous. Trimming removed 3 bases at V and 3 bases at J, with 11 bases between. The CDR3 extends over 14 amino acids. Germline V gives CDR1 SGHVS, CDR2 FQNEAQ. Written as DNA, the CDR3 is TGTGCCAGCAGCTTCGAAGTCGCATACACTGAAGCTTTCTTT. This gives the protein CASSFEVAYTEAFF.

This clone was picked up one time. The chain recombines TRBV27 with TRBJ2-3; D gene uncertain. V was cut by 2 bases and J by 8 bases, with 8 bases left in between. The CDR3 runs to 12 residues. Germline V gene data show CDR1 as MNHEY and CDR2 as SMNVEV (reference sequence). CDR3 sequence: CASSLRKGTQYF. CDR3 nucleotides: TGTGCCAGCAGTTTACGCAAGGGTACGCAGTATTTT.

The V call is TRBV7-9, the J call TRBJ1-4; no firm D call. V shed 5 bases and J shed 6 bases, with 7 bases lying between them. This CDR3 has 12 residues. From germline, CDR1 is SEHNR and CDR2 FQNEAQ (reference sequence). CDR3 nucleotide sequence: TGTGCCAGCAGCGGCTACGATGAAAAACTGTTTTTT. It codes for CASSGYDEKLFF.